The 20 T cell receptor beta chains below all came from one sample that was sequenced in a study of long-term antiretroviral therapy in people with HIV. Version v3.0 of the immunoSEQ assay was performed at survey level. TCRdb keeps only in-frame clones here, not all; method: immunoSEQ multiplex PCR. The sample lists roughly 33,000 clones; roughly 79% were seen once. The specimen comprised unsorted PBMCs, sampled 3.1 years after starting antiretroviral therapy. These receptors were taken from a woman between 45 and 65 years old with HIV.

This sequence joins TRBV6-4 and TRBJ2-3; D remains unclear. Germline V CDR1 and CDR2: MRHNA, SNTAGT. The CDR3 loop spans 13 amino acids. V lost 6 bases, J lost 3 bases, and 10 bases lay in between. Here the CDR3 reads CASSLRPTDTQYF. CDR3 in DNA: TGTGCCAGCAGCCTCCGCCCAACAGATACGCAGTATTTT.

J is TRBJ2-3 and V is TRBV2; the D gene is possibly TRBD1 (7 bases). Trimming took off 4 bases at V and 1 base at J, with 12 bases between the two ends. The CDR3 length is 15 residues. Germline CDR1 and CDR2: SNHLY and FYNNEI. The CDR3 sequence: CASSGGGGGTDTQYF. The DNA for the CDR3 is TGTGCCAGCAGTGGAGGAGGGGGCGGCACAGATACGCAGTATTTT.

The J gene is TRBJ2-7, the V gene TRBV15, with D possibly TRBD1 on 5 matching bases. Between the trimmed V and J ends, which lost 0 bases and 4 bases, there was a span of 13 bases. The CDR3 is made up of 15 amino acids. CDR1 is LNHNV and CDR2 is YYDKDF in the germline V gene (reference sequence). Here the CDR3 reads CATSRDRTSSYEQYV. In DNA form, the CDR3 reads TGTGCCACCAGCAGAGATAGGACATCTTCTTACGAGCAGTACGTC.

The chain couples TRBV4-1 to TRBJ1-3; D call uncertain. The CDR3 runs 14 residues. The V gene's germline CDR1 is MGHRA and CDR2 YSYEKL. Between the trimmed V and J ends, which lost 4 bases and 3 bases, there was a span of 10 bases. The CDR3 region is CASSPGNSGNTIYF. DNA for the CDR3: TGCGCCAGCAGCCCCGGGAACAGTGGAAACACCATATATTTT.

The V gene is TRBV30, the J gene TRBJ1-5; D perhaps matches TRBD1 (5 bases). Trimming shortened V by 0 bases and J by 2 bases, and 5 bases separated the two germline ends. This CDR3 spans 13 amino acids. Germline CDR1 and CDR2: GTSNPN and SVGIG (reference sequence). CDR3 region: CAWSVQGNQPQHF. In DNA form, the CDR3 reads TGTGCCTGGAGTGTACAGGGCAATCAGCCCCAGCATTTT.

The chain uses TRBV30 and TRBJ1-5; 8 bases align to TRBD1. This CDR3 is built from 18 residues. V shed 1 base, J shed 7 bases, and the junction held 18 bases outside the gene matches. Germline loops: CDR1 GTSNPN, CDR2 SVGIG (reference sequence). CDR3 coding DNA: TGTGCCTGGAGTGGGACGGGGACAGGAGGGGGCCGGTACCAGCCCCAGCATTTT. This sequence encodes CAWSGTGTGGGRYQPQHF.

The chain carries TRBV11-2 and TRBJ2-4, with 14 bases matching TRBD2. V dropped 1 base and J dropped 2; count of bases not matched to a gene: 1. Germline V CDR1 and CDR2: SGHAT, FQNNGV. This CDR3 region has 17 residues. In DNA, the CDR3 is TGTGCCAGCAGCTTAGGGACTAGCGGGGGGACCAAAAACATTCAGTACTTC. Translated, it gives CASSLGTSGGTKNIQYF. The complete variable domain, with remaining parts taken from reference TRBV11-2 and TRBJ2-4, reads EAGVAQSPRYKIIEKRQSVAFWCNPISGHATLYWYQQILGQGPKLLIQFQNNGVVDDSQLPKDRFSAERLKGVDSTLKIQPAKLEDSAVYLCASSLGTSGGTKNIQYFGAGTRLSVL.

This chain connects TRBV4-1 to TRBJ1-2; D is perhaps TRBD1 (6 bases). Trimming shortened V by 1 base and J by 1 base, and 13 bases separated the two germline ends. Germline CDR1 is MGHRA and CDR2 is YSYEKL. CDR3 size: 16 residues. CDR3 DNA sequence: TGCGCCAGCAGCCAAGCCCGGGACACCATTAACTATGGCTACACCTTC. Translating gives CASSQARDTINYGYTF.

The J gene is TRBJ2-3, the V gene TRBV29-1; D is unresolved. This CDR3 is 11 amino acids long. Germline V gene sequence: CDR1 SQVTM, CDR2 ANQGSEA. Trimming took off 4 bases at V and 9 bases at J, with 11 bases between the two ends. The CDR3 region has the DNA TGCAGCGTTGTGGACCTCGGGACGCAGTATTTT. Translated, it gives CSVVDLGTQYF.

This clone came up a few times. The rearrangement joins TRBV5-4 to TRBJ1-2, with TRBD1 matching 9 bases. The CDR3 contains 13 residues. J was trimmed by 4 bases and V by 3 bases; bases with no gene match: 1. CDR1 is SGHNT, CDR2 YYREEE, per germline (reference sequence). As DNA, the CDR3 is TGTGCCAGCAGCTCGACAGGGGGCTATGGCTACACCTTC. It is translated as CASSSTGGYGYTF.

This chain links TRBV19 with TRBJ2-6, with 9 bases fitting TRBD2. V shed 2 bases, J shed 0 bases, and the junction held 5 bases outside the gene matches. The CDR3 length is 18 residues. Germline values: CDR1 LNHDA, CDR2 SQIVND (reference sequence). CDR3 sequence: CASSILAGTSSGANVLTF. The CDR3 DNA is TGTGCCAGTAGTATACTAGCGGGGACATCCTCTGGGGCCAACGTCCTGACTTTC.

This clone was detected a few times. The CDR3 sequence is CASSFTQGYGYTF. The CDR3 nucleotides read TGTGCCAGCAGCTTTACACAGGGTTATGGCTACACCTTC. The J gene is TRBJ1-2, the V gene TRBV7-9; a weak D match, TRBD1 (6 bases). The CDR3 totals 13 residues. Germline V gene lookup returns CDR1 SEHNR and CDR2 FQNEAQ (reference sequence). V lost 3 bases and J 5 bases, leaving 10 bases between the germline ends.

This clone was recorded once. This chain uses TRBV6-1 with TRBJ1-1, with 9 bases aligning to TRBD1. The CDR3 has 14 amino acids. Germline assignment: CDR1 MNHNS and CDR2 SASEGT. J lost 2 bases, V lost 8 bases, and 6 bases had no gene match. CDR3 region: CASDGQGRNTEAFF. CDR3 nucleotides: TGTGCCAGCGATGGACAGGGGCGAAACACTGAAGCTTTCTTT.

The V call is TRBV19, the J call TRBJ1-5; TRBD1 matches 10 bases. This CDR3 spans 14 amino acids. Germline CDR1 and CDR2: LNHDA and SQIVND (reference sequence). Unmatched junction bases numbered 9, after V lost 9 bases and J lost 7 bases. CDR3 loop: CASLDRGRGQPQHF. The CDR3, as DNA: TGTGCCAGCCTTGACAGGGGGCGCGGGCAGCCCCAGCATTTT.

The rearrangement joins TRBV15 to TRBJ2-5; D is perhaps TRBD1 or TRBD2 (6 bases each). Germline CDR1 reads LNHNV; CDR2 reads YYDKDF (reference sequence). V was cut by 0 bases and J by 2 bases, with 13 bases left in between. The CDR3 is 16 residues long. The CDR3 DNA sequence: TGTGCCACCAGCAGAGATGGGGGGCTCCCGCAAGAGACCCAGTACTTC. It specifies CATSRDGGLPQETQYF.

The gene calls are TRBV7-9 and TRBJ2-3, with D possibly matching TRBD1 (6 bases). V lost 5 bases and J lost 9, with 12 bases in between. The CDR3 has 12 residues. Germline-derived CDR1 and CDR2 are SEHNR and FQNEAQ (reference sequence). The CDR3 loop is CASSPTQGTQYF. CDR3 bases: TGTGCCAGCAGCCCTACCCAGGGGACGCAGTATTTT.

CDR3 amino acids: CASHPLQGSNYGYTF. In nucleotides, the CDR3 is TGTGCCAGCCATCCCCTCCAGGGGTCCAACTATGGCTACACCTTC. The gene calls are TRBV27 and TRBJ1-2; possibly TRBD1 for D (6 bases). V lost 8 bases and J lost 2, with 18 bases in between. The length of the CDR3 is 15 residues. CDR1 and CDR2 from the germline V gene are MNHEY and SMNVEV (reference sequence).

V and J are TRBV9 and TRBJ1-6; no firm D call. Germline V gene sequence: CDR1 SGDLS, CDR2 YYNGEE. V lost 4 bases to trimming and J lost 5 bases, with 10 bases between them. CDR3 size: 14 residues. This CDR3 is CASSLRTDNSPLHF. In DNA, the CDR3 is TGTGCCAGCAGCCTAAGGACCGATAATTCACCCCTCCACTTT.

The CDR3 loop is CASSESRTIEEKLFF. The CDR3 coding sequence is TGTGCCAGCAGTGAATCGCGTACGATCGAGGAAAAACTGTTTTTT. This chain links TRBV25-1 with TRBJ1-4; D is undetermined. Trimming removed 1 base from V and 8 bases from J, with 14 bases in between. The length of the CDR3 is 15 residues. Germline CDR1 and CDR2: MGHDK and SYGVNS.

J is TRBJ2-1 and V is TRBV4-1; the D is unclear. The CDR3 loop spans 13 amino acids. V lost 4 bases to trimming and J lost 2 bases, with 6 bases between them. Germline loops: CDR1 MGHRA, CDR2 YSYEKL. CDR3 nucleotides: TGCGCCAGCAGCCCAGTAGCCTACAATGAGCAGTTCTTC. This sequence encodes CASSPVAYNEQFF.